The subject of this entry is one TCR beta chain. As yet, its antigen is unknown. Researchers reported that TCR beta cDNA libraries carried unique molecular identifiers. TCRdb used MiXCR to reprocess the PCR reads, holding one entry per CDR3 protein. This table has approximately 440,000 distinct CDR3 sequences, under 55% appearing once. The data were obtained in a study of post-analysis software for immune sequencing data. Background on the study: As for disease course, relapsing-remitting, secondary progressive and progressive-relapsing multiple sclerosis were all included.

General observations from the study: Controls had lower frequencies than patients of a handful of TRBV segments, which included TRBV5-6, TRBV5-1 and TRBV20-1. Same-batch samples co-clustered strongly by F measure. Controls significantly exceeded multiple sclerosis patients in normalized Chao1 diversity.

Germline V gene lookup returns CDR1 LNHDA and CDR2 SQIVND (reference sequence). The CDR3 totals 16 residues. Trimming cost V 3 bases and J 1 base; bases outside gene matches: 6. The V and J genes are TRBV19 and TRBJ2-1, with 7 positions matching TRBD2. The sequenced sample consisted of blood. The clonotype was recovered from a girl between 5 and 17 years old with multiple sclerosis. For the CDR3, the DNA is TGTGCCAGTAGTATTGGGCGGGAGAGGTCCTACAATGAGCAGTTCTTC. Its protein product is CASSIGRERSYNEQFF. The variable domain in full, with the rest retrieved from reference TRBV19 and TRBJ2-1, is DGGITQSPKYLFRKEGQNVTLSCEQNLNHDAMYWYRQDPGQGLRLIYYSQIVNDFQKGDIAEGYSVSREKKESFPLTVTSAQKNPTAFYLCASSIGRERSYNEQFFGPGTRLTVL.